This T cell receptor (beta chain) was recovered during a study of preoperative IRX-2 immunotherapy in early breast cancer. Generated by immunoSEQ multiplex PCR, the TCRdb table keeps only in-frame clones and is missing some. The repertoire holds approximately 96,000 clones, with about nine tenths as singletons. The treatment here: preoperative locoregional IRX-2 cytokine immunotherapy. Samples came from a phase Ib trial of preoperative locoregional IRX-2 cytokine immunotherapy. The receptor's source is a human donor with breast cancer. The sequencing used tumor tissue, collected after IRX-2 immunotherapy.

CDR3 region: CASSKQGAYQPQHF. CDR3 in DNA: TGTGCCAGTAGTAAGCAGGGTGCCTATCAGCCCCAGCATTTT. This chain links TRBV19 with TRBJ1-5, with a possible D match to TRBD1 (5 bases). In germline, CDR1 is LNHDA, CDR2 SQIVND (reference sequence). The V end was cut by 4 bases, the J end by 5 bases, with 12 bases between. This CDR3 is 14 amino acids long.